This T cell receptor beta chain is from a study of OX40 agonist ivuxolimab in advanced cancers. Study details: Dose-escalation patients suffered from hepatocellular carcinoma, melanoma, renal cell or head and neck cancer.

Turning to this clone: What it binds is not known.

Sequencing was performed with immunoSEQ multiplex PCR; in TCRdb, only in-frame clones are kept and a portion is missing. The table has 40,000 to 55,000 clones, roughly 80% seen once. Study-level results: The study observed clonal expansion of CD4+ and CD8+ blood T cells by week 6 at 0.1 to 3.0 mg/kg. Compared with others, partial responders at 0.1-3.0 mg/kg displayed clonal expansion among the lowest.

This material consisted of CD4+ or CD8+ T cells sorted from blood, taken in a trial of the OX40 agonist ivuxolimab. This clonotype originated in an adult with an advanced solid tumor such as melanoma, head and neck, liver or kidney cancer.

CDR3 sequence reads: CASSPGTGPQETQYF. CDR3 bases: TGTGCCAGCAGCCCAGGGACAGGCCCTCAAGAGACCCAGTACTTC. V usage is TRBV7-2 and J usage is TRBJ2-5; TRBD1 aligns across 8 bases. CDR3 length: 15 amino acids. Trimming took 5 bases from V and 2 from J; bases not matched to a gene: 7. CDR1 SGHTA and CDR2 FQGNSA come from the germline V gene.